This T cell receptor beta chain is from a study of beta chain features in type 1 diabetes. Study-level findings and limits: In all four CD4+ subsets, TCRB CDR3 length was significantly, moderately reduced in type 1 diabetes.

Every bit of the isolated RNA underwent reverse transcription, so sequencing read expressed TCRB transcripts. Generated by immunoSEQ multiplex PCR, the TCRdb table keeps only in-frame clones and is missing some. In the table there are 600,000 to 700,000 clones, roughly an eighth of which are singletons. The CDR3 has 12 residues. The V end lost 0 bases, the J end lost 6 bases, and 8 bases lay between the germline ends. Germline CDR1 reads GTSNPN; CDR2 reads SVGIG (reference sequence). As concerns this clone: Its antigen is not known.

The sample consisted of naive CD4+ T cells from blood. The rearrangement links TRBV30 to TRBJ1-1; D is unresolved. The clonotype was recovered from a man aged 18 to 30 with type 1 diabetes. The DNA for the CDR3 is TGTGCCTGGAGTGTACTGGAGGCTGAAGCTTTCTTT. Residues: CAWSVLEAEAFF.